This T cell receptor beta chain comes out of a study of blood T cells in healthy people across ages. This CDR3 contains 15 residues. The trim removed 4 bases at V and 2 bases at J, leaving 7 bases unmatched. Germline V gene lookup returns CDR1 SQVTM and CDR2 ANQGSEA. A few counts support this clonotype. Together with a sample-barcoded 5' primer, a J-beta primer mix was included in a second PCR lasting about 6 to 11 cycles. Each CDR3 protein is one row after TCRdb ran MiXCR on the 5' RACE reads. The data show approximately 580,000 distinct CDR3 sequences, less than 25% seen once. This sample was also put to use in a study of T cells of mothers and their children.

The chain recombines TRBV29-1 with TRBJ2-3, with 9 bases aligning to TRBD2. The TCR comes from a boy younger than 18 in good health. Sequenced: blood. The CDR3 region has the DNA TGCAGCGTTGCTGGTATAGCGGGGGTCACAGATACGCAGTATTTT. Amino acids: CSVAGIAGVTDTQYF.